This TCR beta chain originates from a study of shared clonotypes between healthy human individuals. Points from the study as a whole: Represented diversity, genetic and exposure-history alike, was limited by few donors. Sequencing depth was predicted to influence how clonotypes are shared among donors.

Comment on this clone: Its specificity is unknown. This same CDR3 is encoded by further DNA sequences in the sample.

Each replicate PCR on the sorted subsets used 150 to 200 ng DNA (about 30,000 T cell genomes). Clones were sequenced by immunoSEQ multiplex PCR, and TCRdb holds only the in-frame ones, with some missing. The sample yields more than 2 million clones, roughly 93% seen once. Naive CD8 isolation took CD45RO-negative cells positively selected for CCR7 and excluded terminally differentiated effector memory CD45RA+ cells. Germline lookup yields CDR1 MNHEY and CDR2 SMNVEV (reference sequence). CDR3 length: 14 residues. Trimming stripped 3 bases from V and 0 bases from J, with 7 bases between. This receptor was taken from a man aged 18 to 35 in good health. Some clones in this sample may be carry-over from other donors' samples. The sample comprised naive CD8+ T cells from PBMCs. The chain combines TRBV27 with TRBJ2-3; D is unresolved. The DNA for the CDR3 is TGTGCCAGCAGTTTGCGCTCTAGCACAGATACGCAGTATTTT. Protein product: CASSLRSSTDTQYF.